This T cell receptor beta chain was profiled in a study of spatial heterogeneity in lung cancer. Study-level background: Across the raw uncorrected reads, a unique TCR and UMI combination was observed, on average, more than ten times. Study findings and constraints: Expanded tumor TCRs that were ubiquitous appeared in blood more at resection than follow-up.

Germline CDR1 is PRHDT and CDR2 is FYEKMQ (reference sequence). The CDR3 contains 12 residues. V was cut by 5 bases and J by 4 bases, with 8 bases left in between. A note on this clonotype: Its antigen is undetermined.

Every TCR cDNA molecule bore a unique molecular identifier. TCRdb processed the 5' RACE reads anew with MiXCR; each CDR3 protein has one entry. Among tens of thousands of distinct CDR3 sequences listed, 4.6% were seen once. Noted time point: sample taken at primary tumor resection. TCRs were sequenced from unsorted whole RNA of tumor, nontumor lung or PBMC. This clonotype originated in a male donor with early-stage non-small cell lung cancer. The chain recombines TRBV13 with TRBJ1-2, with D hard to call. Sample: PBMCs, taken at surgery. The CDR3, as DNA: TGTGCCAGCAGCCTTCGACCCTATGGCTACACCTTC. Its translation is CASSLRPYGYTF.